Listed below are T cell receptor beta chains from one sample, sequenced in a study of T cell changes during pregnancy in multiple sclerosis. The repertoire was sequenced with immunoSEQ multiplex PCR; TCRdb's copy has only in-frame clones and lacks some. The sample yields 38,000 or so clones, 85% to 90% seen once. Here the sequenced sample was CD4+ T cells from peripheral blood mononuclear cells, taken in the second trimester of pregnancy. The source of these receptors is a female donor with multiple sclerosis, enrolled in a pregnancy study. The CDR3 runs from the conserved cysteine through the conserved F or W. A D gene is named only where the DNA matches it firmly. Not every row has a clone size; where given, it reads once, few, many or a size class.

d_call	clone_size	v_call	j_call	cdr3_aa	cdr3_nt
NA	NA	TRBV12-5	TRBJ1-5	CASGLDPGNQPQHF	TGTGCTAGTGGTTTGGATCCGGGAAATCAGCCCCAGCATTTT
NA	NA	TRBV28	TRBJ2-5	CASSSPGVLQETQYF	TGTGCCAGCAGTTCGCCGGGAGTACTACAAGAGACCCAGTACTTC
TRBD2	NA	TRBV18	TRBJ2-7	CASSLAGYSYEQYF	TGTGCCAGCTCACTAGCGGGATACTCCTACGAGCAGTACTTC
NA	NA	TRBV20-1	TRBJ2-3	CSAIAGDTQYF	TGCAGTGCCATAGCAGGGGATACGCAGTATTTT
TRBD2	NA	TRBV19	TRBJ2-1	CASIGTIAGGPKYYNEQFF	TGTGCCAGTATTGGGACGATAGCGGGAGGGCCCAAATATTACAATGAGCAGTTCTTC
TRBD1	once	TRBV6-1	TRBJ1-2	CASRDRDGLGYTF	TGTGCCAGCAGGGACAGGGACGGGCTTGGCTACACCTTC
TRBD2	once	TRBV29-1	TRBJ2-2	CSVAAGTKNTGELFF	TGCAGCGTTGCGGCAGGGACTAAGAACACCGGGGAGCTGTTTTTT
TRBD2	NA	TRBV10-2	TRBJ2-7	CASSESVGGLAGLGEQYF	TGCGCCAGCAGTGAGTCAGTGGGGGGACTAGCGGGGCTTGGCGAGCAGTACTTC
TRBD1	NA	TRBV7-3	TRBJ2-2	CASSAWDRSGSGELFF	TGTGCCAGCAGCGCCTGGGACAGGTCGGGATCCGGGGAGCTGTTTTTT
TRBD2	NA	TRBV5-6	TRBJ2-3	CASSPTGLAVTDTQYF	TGTGCCAGCAGCCCAACGGGACTAGCGGTCACAGATACGCAGTATTTT
TRBD1	NA	TRBV28	TRBJ1-4	CASSYSDRVGEKLFF	TGTGCCAGCAGTTACTCGGACAGGGTTGGGGAAAAACTGTTTTTT
TRBD2	NA	TRBV7-3	TRBJ2-2	CASSLSSGREAGELFF	TGTGCCAGCAGCTTAAGTAGCGGGAGGGAAGCCGGGGAGCTGTTTTTT
TRBD1	NA	TRBV19	TRBJ2-7	CASSMLLRQGASEQYF	TGTGCCAGTAGTATGTTGTTGAGACAGGGGGCTTCCGAGCAGTACTTC
NA	NA	TRBV7-2	TRBJ2-7	CASSLVSGMGGAAYEQYF	TGTGCCAGCAGCTTAGTTAGTGGAATGGGAGGCGCCGCTTACGAGCAGTACTTC
NA	once	TRBV19	TRBJ1-4	CASTPPHRFATNEKLFF	TGTGCCAGTACCCCACCCCACAGGTTTGCAACTAATGAAAAACTGTTTTTT
TRBD2	NA	TRBV7-2	TRBJ2-7	CASSLGLASYEQYF	TGTGCCAGCAGCTTAGGACTAGCGTCATACGAGCAGTACTTC
NA	NA	TRBV2	TRBJ2-1	CASTTAYNEQFF	TGTGCCAGCACGACAGCCTACAATGAGCAGTTCTTC
TRBD1	NA	TRBV28	TRBJ1-4	CASRGTGREKLFF	TGTGCCAGCAGGGGGACAGGGAGGGAAAAACTGTTTTTT
TRBD2	NA	TRBV19	TRBJ2-2	CASSKRGGLNTGELFF	TGTGCCAGTAGTAAGCGGGGGGGTCTGAACACCGGGGAGCTGTTTTTT
TRBD2	NA	TRBV18	TRBJ2-7	CASSPLREVGSYEQYF	TGTGCCAGCTCACCACTGCGGGAGGTCGGCTCCTACGAGCAGTACTTC
NA	NA	TRBV2	TRBJ2-7	CASSERGGPLLSYEQYF	TGTGCCAGCAGTGAACGCGGGGGCCCTCTTCTTTCCTACGAGCAGTACTTC
TRBD1	NA	TRBV19	TRBJ2-1	CASRETGSDEQFF	TGTGCCAGTAGAGAGACAGGGAGCGATGAGCAGTTCTTC
TRBD2	NA	TRBV18	TRBJ2-7	CASSPTSGNYEQYF	TGTGCCAGCTCACCGACTAGCGGAAACTACGAGCAGTACTTC
TRBD2	NA	TRBV14	TRBJ2-1	CASSLEEGGRSYNEQFF	TGTGCCAGCAGCCTAGAGGAGGGCGGGAGGTCCTACAATGAGCAGTTCTTC
TRBD2	once	TRBV7-2	TRBJ2-3	CASNPSGRTDTQYF	TGTGCCAGCAACCCTAGCGGGAGGACAGATACGCAGTATTTT
TRBD1	once	TRBV29-1	TRBJ1-2	CSVDRGLGGYTF	TGCAGCGTTGACAGGGGGCTGGGTGGCTACACCTTC
NA	once	TRBV27	TRBJ1-1	CASSFRDTTEAFF	TGTGCCAGCAGTTTCAGGGATACCACTGAAGCTTTCTTT
TRBD2	NA	TRBV15	TRBJ2-1	CATSRRTSGLNEQFF	TGTGCCACCAGCAGGAGGACTAGCGGTCTCAATGAGCAGTTCTTC
TRBD2	NA	TRBV7-3	TRBJ2-1	CASSQRTSGSDEQFF	TGTGCCAGCAGCCAACGGACTAGCGGGAGCGATGAGCAGTTCTTC
TRBD2	NA	TRBV28	TRBJ2-1	CASSFLAASHVHEQFF	TGTGCCAGCAGTTTTCTAGCGGCCTCCCACGTGCATGAGCAGTTCTTC